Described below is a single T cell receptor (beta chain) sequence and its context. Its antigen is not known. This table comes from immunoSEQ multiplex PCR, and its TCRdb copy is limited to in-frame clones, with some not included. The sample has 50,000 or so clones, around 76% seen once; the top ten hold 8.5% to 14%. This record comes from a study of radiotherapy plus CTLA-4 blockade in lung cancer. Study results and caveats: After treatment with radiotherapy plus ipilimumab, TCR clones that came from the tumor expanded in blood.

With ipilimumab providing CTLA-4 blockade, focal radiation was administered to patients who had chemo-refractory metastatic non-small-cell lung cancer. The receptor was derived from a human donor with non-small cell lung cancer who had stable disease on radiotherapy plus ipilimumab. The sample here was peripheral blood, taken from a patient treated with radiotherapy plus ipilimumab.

The CDR3 nucleotides are TGTGCCAGCAGCTCGATGGCTCGGGGGAGCAATCAGCCCCAGCATTTT. Amino acids: CASSSMARGSNQPQHF. This sequence joins TRBV7-9 and TRBJ1-5; the D gene is possibly TRBD1 (5 bases). Trimming took off 4 bases at V and 1 base at J, with 14 bases between the two ends. The CDR3 covers 16 residues. Germline CDR1 SEHNR, CDR2 FQNEAQ (reference sequence).